This T cell receptor beta chain was profiled in a study of identical twins. Study-level results: Zero-insertion analyses were open to partial confounding by invariant MAIT and iNKT cells.

A universal primer binding site was introduced by template switching. The final cDNA contained unique molecular identifiers. TCRdb itself ran the 5' RACE reads through MiXCR, one entry per CDR3 protein. Of hundreds of thousands of distinct CDR3 sequences detected, over 9% appear once; the ten largest clones hold around 1.5%. The CDR3 spans 15 residues. CDR1 and CDR2 (germline): SGHVS, FQNEAQ. J was trimmed by 5 bases and V by 5 bases; bases with no gene match: 6. Of note for this clonotype: What it recognizes is unknown.

These data also featured in a second study, about yellow fever vaccine responses in identical twins.

The source material was PBMCs. This rearrangement joins TRBV7-8 to TRBJ1-6; 7 bases agree with TRBD1. This receptor was taken from a woman under 30 in good health. In DNA, the CDR3 is TGTGCCAGCAGCACCGGGACAGTGGATAATTCACCCCTCCACTTT. As protein: CASSTGTVDNSPLHF. The variable domain in full, with the rest retrieved from reference TRBV7-8 and TRBJ1-6, is GAGVSQSPRYKVAKRGQDVALRCDPISGHVSLFWYQQALGQGPEFLTYFQNEAQLDKSGLPSDRFFAERPEGSVSTLKIQRTQQEDSAVYLCASSTGTVDNSPLHFGNGTRLTVT.